This TCR beta chain was sequenced in a study of blood T cell repertoires in COVID-19. Background on the study: Samples came from the United States, Italy and Spain, spanning acute and convalescent COVID-19. In each case, the material was cDNA or gDNA derived from T cells, B-cell-depleted T cells, or PBMCs.

Original data processing: Reference gene primer amplification gave estimated nucleated cell counts. Some clones are missing from TCRdb's copy, which holds only in-frame ones; the method was immunoSEQ multiplex PCR. For V, J and clone size, that table is used; D and trimming come from the DNA. This table holds approximately 200,000 clones, around 80% found once. The CDR3 covers 16 residues. Trimming left V 0 bases short and J 3 bases short, with 12 bases between. Germline V gives CDR1 MNHNY, CDR2 SVGAGI (reference sequence). This sequence was found in a woman at least 80 years old with COVID-19, enrolled during active disease. The chain combines TRBV6-6 with TRBJ1-3, with D perhaps matching TRBD1 (5 bases). Specimen: peripheral blood. Written as DNA, the CDR3 is TGTGCCAGCAGTTACTCCCCGACTAGGGGTGGAAACACCATATATTTT. It codes for CASSYSPTRGGNTIYF.